This T cell receptor beta chain is drawn from a study of vaccination effects on CD4 cells after COVID-19. Notes on the study in general: In the late period after vaccination, infection- and vaccine-induced clones contracted markedly.

The ViraFEST assay expanded antigen-specific CD4+ T cells with viral peptide pools before sequencing. Culturing for around 10 days preceded CD4+ T cell isolation. The infection with SARS-CoV-2 (confirmed by PCR) occurred in this person between March and December 2020. Sequencing used immunoSEQ multiplex PCR; TCRdb keeps in-frame clones, though not all of them. Of 30,000 to 40,000 clones in the sample, around 73% were seen once. Germline values: CDR1 SNHLY, CDR2 FYNNEI. Trimming stripped 4 bases from V and 1 base from J, with 7 bases between. The CDR3 is 13 amino acids. As for this clone: Its specificity is not known. Other DNA sequences from this sample encode an identical CDR3 as well.

The sequence was obtained from a human donor who had a prior SARS-CoV-2 infection. The material was CD4+ T cells from PBMCs cultured with a peptide pool, obtained before COVID-19 vaccination. The chain employs TRBV2 and TRBJ1-1; a weak D match, TRBD1 (5 bases). The CDR3 sequence is CASSAQGNTEAFF. In DNA, the CDR3 is TGTGCCAGCAGTGCCCAGGGGAACACTGAAGCTTTCTTT.